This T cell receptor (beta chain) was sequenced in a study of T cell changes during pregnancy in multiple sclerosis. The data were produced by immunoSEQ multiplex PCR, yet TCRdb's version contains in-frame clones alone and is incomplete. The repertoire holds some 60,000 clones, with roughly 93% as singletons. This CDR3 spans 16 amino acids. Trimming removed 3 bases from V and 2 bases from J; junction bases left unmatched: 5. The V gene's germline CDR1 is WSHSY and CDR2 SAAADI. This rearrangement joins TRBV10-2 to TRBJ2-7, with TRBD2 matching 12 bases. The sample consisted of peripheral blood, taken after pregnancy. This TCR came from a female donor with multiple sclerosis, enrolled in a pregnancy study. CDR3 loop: CASSDLPSGRAYEQYF. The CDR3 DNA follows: TGCGCCAGCAGTGATTTGCCTAGCGGGAGGGCCTACGAGCAGTACTTC.